This paragraph covers one T cell receptor beta chain sequence. Its cognate antigen is unknown. Germline V gives CDR1 MNHEY, CDR2 SVGEGT. The CDR3 loop spans 15 amino acids. The V segment lost 6 bases and the J segment 4 bases; nucleotides outside the gene matches: 8. Each patient went into thyroid surgery without having received any treatment. In the source study's methods: CDR3 differences across clinicopathological groups were used to build a distant-metastasis classifier for papillary thyroid cancer. TCRdb re-called the PCR reads through MiXCR. In this record, the V and J calls reflect TCRdb's handling and not the investigators' own analysis. The table records some 15,000 clones, 15% to 18% of them present only once. This record comes from a study of metastatic and nonmetastatic thyroid tumors. Study overall: Repertoires of blood and of tissue (tumor or nodule) from malignant and benign thyroid patients were compared.

The study's findings and limits: Reportedly, malignant thyroid tumors had significantly higher TCR beta diversity than benign nodules, in blood and tumor.

The chain joins TRBV6-2 or TRBV6-3 to TRBJ1-1; 10 bases are a match to TRBD1. The TCR was taken from a female donor with papillary thyroid cancer or a benign thyroid nodule (not recorded which). Some clones in this sample may be carry-over from other donors' samples. The sequenced material came from blood. CDR3 DNA sequence: TGTGCCAGCAGCTACCTCGGGACAGGGGCCACTGAAGCTTTCTTT. This gives the protein CASSYLGTGATEAFF.